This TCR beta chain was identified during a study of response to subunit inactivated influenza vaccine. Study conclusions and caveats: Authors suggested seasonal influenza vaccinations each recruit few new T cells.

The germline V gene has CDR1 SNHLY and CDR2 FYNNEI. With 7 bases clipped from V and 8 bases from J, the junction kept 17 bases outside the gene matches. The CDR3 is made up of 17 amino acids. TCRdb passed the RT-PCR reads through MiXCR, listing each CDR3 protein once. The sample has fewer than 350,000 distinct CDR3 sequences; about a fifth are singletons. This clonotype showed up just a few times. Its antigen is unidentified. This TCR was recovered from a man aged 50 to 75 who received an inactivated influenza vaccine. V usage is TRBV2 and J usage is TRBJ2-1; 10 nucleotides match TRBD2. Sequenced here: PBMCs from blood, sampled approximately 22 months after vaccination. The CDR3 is CASISGGLAGVGYEQFF. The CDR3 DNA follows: TGTGCCAGCATTTCGGGGGGGCTAGCGGGAGTAGGGTATGAGCAGTTCTTC.